This T cell receptor (beta chain) was found in a study of shared clonotypes between healthy human individuals. Those who donated were healthy HIV-negative adults, with no recent acute infections or vaccinations reported. Adult Caucasians living in Nashville, Tennessee made up all of the donors. Some clones are missing from TCRdb's copy, which holds only in-frame ones; the method was immunoSEQ multiplex PCR. The sample has approximately 1.5 million clones, 98% seen once; the top ten hold 0.3% to 0.45%. In the case of this clone: Its antigen is unidentified.

Study-wide points: For naive CD4 cells, 4.5% to 6.5% of clonotypes were shared across a handful of donors.

Sequencing input: naive CD4+ T cells sorted from blood. The sample's subset: CD45RA+ positively selected. This TCR was sampled from a man aged 25 to 45 in good health.

CDR3 nucleotides: TGTGCCAGCAGCCCCGCCGGGACCAACTCCTACGAGCAGTACTTC. Translated, it gives CASSPAGTNSYEQYF. V is TRBV9 and J is TRBJ2-7; either TRBD1 or TRBD2 may fit D (5 bases each). V lost 4 bases and J 0 bases, leaving 14 bases between the germline ends. The CDR3 runs to 15 residues. From germline, CDR1 is SGDLS and CDR2 YYNGEE. Together with reference TRBV9 and TRBJ2-7, the CDR3 gives the full variable domain: DSGVTQTPKHLITATGQRVTLRCSPRSGDLSVYWYQQSLDQGLQFLIQYYNGEERAKGNILERFSAQQFPDLHSELNLSSLELGDSALYFCASSPAGTNSYEQYFGPGTRLTVT.